This is a list of T cell receptor beta chains from one sample in a study of T cells in Graves' hyperthyroidism and ophthalmopathy. TCRdb ran MiXCR on the multiplex PCR reads and lists one entry per CDR3 protein. This table holds approximately 700,000 distinct CDR3 sequences, over 15% found once. Input material: blood. These receptors were obtained from a man younger than 35 with Graves' hyperthyroidism. The CDR3 runs from the conserved cysteine through the conserved F or W. The order of the fields is D gene, V gene, clone size, J gene, CDR3 protein, CDR3 DNA. D genes are given only for firm matches. Size is stated for part of the rows, as once, few or many counts, or as a class when the clone is expanded.

TRBD2	TRBV19	few	TRBJ2-7	CASSKTSGPYEQYF	TGTGCCAGTAGTAAGACTAGCGGACCCTACGAGCAGTACTTC
TRBD2	TRBV28	many	TRBJ2-1	CASSLFLREGYNEQFF	TGTGCCAGCAGTTTATTCTTGCGGGAGGGGTACAATGAGCAGTTCTTC
-	TRBV5-1	-	TRBJ1-5	CASSFGDYSNQPQHF	TGCGCCAGCAGCTTTGGAGATTATAGCAATCAGCCCCAGCATTTT
-	TRBV28	few	TRBJ2-1	CASRPGVSYNEQFF	TGTGCCAGCAGACCAGGTGTCTCCTACAATGAGCAGTTCTTC
-	TRBV9	-	TRBJ2-3	CASSVAVAGGGDTQYF	TGTGCCAGCAGCGTAGCTGTGGCGGGCGGTGGAGATACGCAGTATTTT
-	TRBV7-9	many	TRBJ2-5	CASSSGTQYF	TGTGCCAGCAGCTCTGGGACCCAGTACTTC
-	TRBV3-1	few	TRBJ2-7	CASSLARASPPGEQYF	TGTGCCAGCAGCCTAGCCCGGGCTTCGCCCCCGGGAGAGCAGTACTTC
-	TRBV28	many	TRBJ2-5	CASSFGGPRETQYF	TGTGCCAGCAGTTTCGGTGGCCCCAGGGAGACCCAGTACTTC
TRBD1	TRBV6-1	-	TRBJ2-6	CASTATGPTPTRPQGANVLTF	TGTGCCAGCACCGCGACAGGGCCTACCCCCACTAGGCCTCAAGGGGCCAACGTCCTGACTTTC
TRBD2	TRBV7-2	-	TRBJ2-3	CASSTLAGGGTDTQYF	TGTGCCAGCAGCACCCTAGCGGGAGGCGGCACAGATACGCAGTATTTT
-	TRBV6-5	many	TRBJ2-3	CASSYSAILFSTDTQYF	TGTGCCAGCAGTTACTCAGCTATATTATTTAGCACAGATACGCAGTATTTT
-	TRBV28	many	TRBJ2-6	CASTPGDSSGANVLTF	TGTGCCAGCACTCCGGGGGACTCCTCTGGGGCCAACGTCCTGACTTTC
-	TRBV20-1	-	TRBJ2-2	CSAGRGRGSGELFF	TGCAGTGCTGGCAGGGGTAGGGGATCAGGGGAGCTGTTTTTT
TRBD1	TRBV9	-	TRBJ2-1	CASSPGTERNEQFF	TGTGCCAGCAGCCCGGGGACAGAACGTAATGAGCAGTTCTTC
TRBD1	TRBV27	few	TRBJ1-2	CASSLRTGGSYGYTF	TGTGCCAGCAGTTTACGGACAGGGGGTAGCTATGGCTACACCTTC
-	TRBV30	-	TRBJ2-7	CAWSSGGRHEQYF	TGTGCCTGGAGCAGTGGGGGGCGCCACGAGCAGTACTTC
TRBD1	TRBV2	many	TRBJ1-2	CAGSRDSGNYGYTF	TGTGCCGGTTCCCGGGACAGCGGGAACTATGGCTACACCTTC
-	TRBV15	-	TRBJ2-7	CATSVLPAYEQYF	TGTGCCACCAGCGTCCTTCCTGCCTACGAGCAGTACTTC
TRBD1	TRBV6-1	many	TRBJ1-1	CAGSRGLLKDTEAFF	TGTGCCGGTTCCAGGGGGCTCTTAAAGGACACTGAAGCTTTCTTT
TRBD1	TRBV5-1	once	TRBJ1-4	CASSHGTDEKLFF	TGCGCCAGCAGCCACGGGACAGATGAAAAACTGTTTTTT
-	TRBV15	few	TRBJ2-2	CATSSITRDTGELFF	TGTGCCACCAGCAGTATCACTCGAGACACCGGGGAGCTGTTTTTT
TRBD2	TRBV6-2/TRBV6-3	many	TRBJ2-1	CASRHPGLAEQGGYNEQFF	TGTGCCAGCAGGCACCCGGGACTAGCGGAGCAAGGAGGGTACAATGAGCAGTTCTTC
TRBD1	TRBV12-3/TRBV12-4	many	TRBJ2-1	CASTGTGGANTRHNEQFF	TGTGCCAGCACCGGGACAGGGGGCGCCAATACTAGGCACAATGAGCAGTTCTTC
-	TRBV12-3/TRBV12-4	many	TRBJ2-7	CASSLGSEQYF	TGTGCCAGCAGCTTAGGAAGCGAGCAGTACTTC
-	TRBV9	-	TRBJ2-5	CASSAVQETQYF	TGTGCCAGCAGCGCTGTTCAAGAGACCCAGTACTTC
-	TRBV20-1	-	TRBJ1-4	CSASEGRVEKLFF	TGCAGTGCTAGTGAGGGGCGGGTTGAAAAACTGTTTTTT
TRBD2	TRBV4-1	few	TRBJ2-1	CASRSSSGRLYNEQFF	TGCGCCAGCAGAAGTTCGAGCGGGAGACTCTACAATGAGCAGTTCTTC
TRBD2	TRBV28	many	TRBJ2-3	CASSLLGAGDADTQYF	TGTGCCAGCAGTCTCCTCGGGGCGGGAGACGCAGATACGCAGTATTTT
TRBD2	TRBV19	-	TRBJ2-7	CASSKGLAGAYEQYF	TGTGCCAGTAGTAAAGGACTAGCGGGGGCCTACGAGCAGTACTTC
-	TRBV6-6	-	TRBJ2-7	CASSYFIRGAASPPGEQYF	TGTGCCAGCAGTTACTTCATTCGGGGGGCGGCTAGCCCTCCAGGCGAGCAGTACTTC
-	TRBV2	many	TRBJ1-6	CASSEEAYSPLHF	TGTGCCAGCAGTGAAGAAGCGTATTCACCCCTCCACTTT
TRBD2	TRBV20-1	many	TRBJ2-7	CSAALPRRGNYEQYF	TGCAGTGCTGCCCTCCCGAGGCGGGGGAACTACGAGCAGTACTTC
-	TRBV27	many	TRBJ2-3	CASSPTSTYTQYF	TGTGCCAGCAGTCCAACTAGTACCTATACGCAGTATTTT
TRBD1	TRBV4-3	many	TRBJ2-3	CASSQSQTGSTDTQYF	TGCGCCAGCAGCCAATCTCAGACAGGGAGCACAGATACGCAGTATTTT